The text below deals with one TCR beta chain. Its target is unknown. The length of the CDR3 is 13 residues. In germline, CDR1 is GTSNPN, CDR2 SVGIG (reference sequence). Trimming removed 7 bases from V and 2 bases from J; junction bases left unmatched: 7. These data are taken from a study of shared clonotypes between healthy human individuals. Study-wide findings and caveats: Sharing of clonotypes among donors was expected to vary with sequencing depth. What naive subsets generally showed was a larger estimated richness than memory subsets showed.

Sequencing used immunoSEQ multiplex PCR; TCRdb keeps in-frame clones, though not all of them. The sample records approximately 2.4 million clones, roughly 95% being singletons. This chain uses TRBV30 with TRBJ1-1; 7 bases are a match to TRBD1. Sequenced input: naive CD4+ T cells sorted from blood. The sample's subset: CD45RA+ positively selected. This TCR was sampled from a man aged 18 to 30 in good health. CDR3 sequence reads: CASRQGRNTEAFF. The CDR3, as DNA: TGTGCCTCCCGACAGGGCCGAAACACTGAAGCTTTCTTT.